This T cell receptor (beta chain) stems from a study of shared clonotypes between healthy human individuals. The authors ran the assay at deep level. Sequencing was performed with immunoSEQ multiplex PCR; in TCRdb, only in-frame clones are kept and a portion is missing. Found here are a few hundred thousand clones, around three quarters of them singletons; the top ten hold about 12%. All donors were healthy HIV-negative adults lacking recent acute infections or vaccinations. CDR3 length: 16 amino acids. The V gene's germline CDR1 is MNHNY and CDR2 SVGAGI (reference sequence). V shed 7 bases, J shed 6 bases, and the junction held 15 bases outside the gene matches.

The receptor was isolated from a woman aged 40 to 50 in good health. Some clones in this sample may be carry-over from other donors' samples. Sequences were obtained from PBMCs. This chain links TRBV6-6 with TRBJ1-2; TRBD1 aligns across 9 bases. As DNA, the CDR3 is TGTGCCAGCACCGCCGGGACAGGGTGGGGATGGGATGGCTACACCTTC. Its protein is CASTAGTGWGWDGYTF.